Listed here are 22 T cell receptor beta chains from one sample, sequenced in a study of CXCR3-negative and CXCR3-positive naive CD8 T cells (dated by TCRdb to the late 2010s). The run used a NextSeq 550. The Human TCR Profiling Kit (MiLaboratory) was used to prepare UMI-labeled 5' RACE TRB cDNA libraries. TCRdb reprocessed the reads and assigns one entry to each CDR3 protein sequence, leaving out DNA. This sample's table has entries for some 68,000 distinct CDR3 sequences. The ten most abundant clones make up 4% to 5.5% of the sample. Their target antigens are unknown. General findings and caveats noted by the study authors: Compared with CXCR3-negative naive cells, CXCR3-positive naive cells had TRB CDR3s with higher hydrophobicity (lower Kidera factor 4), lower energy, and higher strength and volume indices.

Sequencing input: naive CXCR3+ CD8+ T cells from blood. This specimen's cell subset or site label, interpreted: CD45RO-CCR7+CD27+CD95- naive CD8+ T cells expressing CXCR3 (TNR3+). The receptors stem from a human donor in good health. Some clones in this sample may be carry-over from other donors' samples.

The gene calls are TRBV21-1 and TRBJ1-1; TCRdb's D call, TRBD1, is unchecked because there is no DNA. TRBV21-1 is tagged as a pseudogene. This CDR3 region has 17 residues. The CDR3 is CASSYTGVLNMNTEAFF.

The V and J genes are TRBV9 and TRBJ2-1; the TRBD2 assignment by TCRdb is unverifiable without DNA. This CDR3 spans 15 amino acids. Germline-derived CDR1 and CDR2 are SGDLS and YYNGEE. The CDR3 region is CASSVLAEAYNEQFF.

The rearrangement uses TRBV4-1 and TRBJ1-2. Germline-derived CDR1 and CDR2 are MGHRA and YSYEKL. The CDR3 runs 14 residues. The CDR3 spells CASNGGREVEGYTF.

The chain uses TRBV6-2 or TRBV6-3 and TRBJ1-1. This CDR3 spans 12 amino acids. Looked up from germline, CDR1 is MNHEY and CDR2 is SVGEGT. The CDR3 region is CASSYRTTEAFF.

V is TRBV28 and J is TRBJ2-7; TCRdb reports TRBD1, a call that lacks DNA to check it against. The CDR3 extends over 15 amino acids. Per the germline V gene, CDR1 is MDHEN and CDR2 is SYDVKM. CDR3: CASSPGFSRLYEQYF.

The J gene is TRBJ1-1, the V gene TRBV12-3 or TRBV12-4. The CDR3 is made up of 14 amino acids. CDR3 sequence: CASSLFRVNTEAFF.

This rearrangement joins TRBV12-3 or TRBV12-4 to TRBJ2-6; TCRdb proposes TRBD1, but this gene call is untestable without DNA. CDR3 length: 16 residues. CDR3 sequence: CASRQGQGAGANVLTF.

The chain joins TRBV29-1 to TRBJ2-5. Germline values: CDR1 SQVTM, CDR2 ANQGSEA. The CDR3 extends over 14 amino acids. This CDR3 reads CSVEEVGVQETQYF.

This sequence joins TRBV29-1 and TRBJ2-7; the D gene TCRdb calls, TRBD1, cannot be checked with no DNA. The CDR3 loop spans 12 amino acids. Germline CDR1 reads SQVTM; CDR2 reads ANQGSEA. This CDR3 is CSVEDKGVEQYF.

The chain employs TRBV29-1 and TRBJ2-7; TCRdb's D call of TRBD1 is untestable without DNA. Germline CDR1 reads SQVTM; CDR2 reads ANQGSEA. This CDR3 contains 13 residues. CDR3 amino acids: CSVEQGEAYEQYF.

This chain's CDR3 is CASRRSDRGMDTQYF. V usage is TRBV19 and J usage is TRBJ2-3; TCRdb gives TRBD1 as the D gene, but with no DNA this cannot be confirmed. This CDR3 contains 15 residues. Germline CDR1 LNHDA, CDR2 SQIVND (reference sequence).

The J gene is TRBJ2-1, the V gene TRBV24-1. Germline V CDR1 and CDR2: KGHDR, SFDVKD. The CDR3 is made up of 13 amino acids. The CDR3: CATSGPEYNEQFF.

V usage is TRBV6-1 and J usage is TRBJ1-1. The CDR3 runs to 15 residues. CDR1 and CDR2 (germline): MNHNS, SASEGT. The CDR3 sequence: CASSQPTEDYTEAFF.

Here the CDR3 reads CASSDAGPLETQYF. This sequence joins TRBV12-3 or TRBV12-4 and TRBJ2-5; TCRdb lists TRBD2, though no DNA is available to test this call. The CDR3 is 14 residues long.

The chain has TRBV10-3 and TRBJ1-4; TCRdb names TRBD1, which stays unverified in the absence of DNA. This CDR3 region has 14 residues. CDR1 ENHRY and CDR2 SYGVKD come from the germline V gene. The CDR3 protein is CAISSETGDEKLFF.

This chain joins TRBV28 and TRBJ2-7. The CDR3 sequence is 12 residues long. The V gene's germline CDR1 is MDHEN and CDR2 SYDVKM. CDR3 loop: CASSLVAYEQYF.

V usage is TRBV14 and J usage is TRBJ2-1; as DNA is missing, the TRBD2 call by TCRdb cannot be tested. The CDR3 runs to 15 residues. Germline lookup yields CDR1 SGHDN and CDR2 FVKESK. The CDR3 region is CASSQQRDFYNEQFF.

The CDR3 protein is CSVEVTATYYGYTF. The V gene is TRBV29-1, the J gene TRBJ1-2. The germline gives CDR1 SQVTM, CDR2 ANQGSEA. This CDR3 is 14 amino acids long.

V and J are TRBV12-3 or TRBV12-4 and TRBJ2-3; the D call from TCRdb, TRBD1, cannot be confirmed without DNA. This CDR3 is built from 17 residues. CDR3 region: CASSPYRDRGSTDGQYF.

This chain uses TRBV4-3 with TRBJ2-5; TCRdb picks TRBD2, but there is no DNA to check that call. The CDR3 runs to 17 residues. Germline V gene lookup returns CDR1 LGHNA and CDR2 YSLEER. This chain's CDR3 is CASSQDPAGGLQETQYF.

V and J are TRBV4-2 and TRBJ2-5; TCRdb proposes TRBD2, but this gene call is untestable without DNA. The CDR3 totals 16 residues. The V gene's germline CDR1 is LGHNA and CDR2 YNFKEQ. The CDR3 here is CASSQGGQALQETQYF.

The CDR3 is CASSEPLSGGSRGETQYF. The chain is built from TRBV25-1 and TRBJ2-5; checking the TCRdb D call of TRBD2 is not possible without DNA. The germline gives CDR1 MGHDK, CDR2 SYGVNS. The CDR3 runs to 18 residues.